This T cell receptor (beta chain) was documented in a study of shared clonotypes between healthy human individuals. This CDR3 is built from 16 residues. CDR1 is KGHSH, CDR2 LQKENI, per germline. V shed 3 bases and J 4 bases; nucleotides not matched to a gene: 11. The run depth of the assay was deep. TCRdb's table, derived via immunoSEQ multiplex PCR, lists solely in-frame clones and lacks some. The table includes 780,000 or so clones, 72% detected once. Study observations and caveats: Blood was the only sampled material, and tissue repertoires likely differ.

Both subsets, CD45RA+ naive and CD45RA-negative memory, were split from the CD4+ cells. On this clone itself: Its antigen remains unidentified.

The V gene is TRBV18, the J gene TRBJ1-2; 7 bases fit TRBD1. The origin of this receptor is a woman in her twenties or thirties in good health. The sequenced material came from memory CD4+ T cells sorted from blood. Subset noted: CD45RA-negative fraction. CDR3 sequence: CASSPNLGTATYGYTF. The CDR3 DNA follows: TGTGCCAGCTCACCGAACCTAGGGACAGCGACCTATGGCTACACCTTC.